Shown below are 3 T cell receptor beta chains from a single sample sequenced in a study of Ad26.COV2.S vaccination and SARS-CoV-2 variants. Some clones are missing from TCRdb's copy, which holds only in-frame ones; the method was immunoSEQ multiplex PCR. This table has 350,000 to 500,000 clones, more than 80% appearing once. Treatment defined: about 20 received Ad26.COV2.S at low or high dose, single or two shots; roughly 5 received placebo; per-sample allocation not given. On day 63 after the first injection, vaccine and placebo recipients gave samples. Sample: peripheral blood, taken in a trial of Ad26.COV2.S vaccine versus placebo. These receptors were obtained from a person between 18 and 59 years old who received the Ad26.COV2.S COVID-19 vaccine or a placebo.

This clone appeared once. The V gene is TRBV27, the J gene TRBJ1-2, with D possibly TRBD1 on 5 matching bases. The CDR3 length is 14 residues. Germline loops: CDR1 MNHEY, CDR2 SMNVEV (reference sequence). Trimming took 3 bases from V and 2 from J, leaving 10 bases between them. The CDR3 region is CASSFLGVNYGYTF. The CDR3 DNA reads TGTGCCAGCAGTTTCTTAGGGGTGAACTATGGCTACACCTTC.

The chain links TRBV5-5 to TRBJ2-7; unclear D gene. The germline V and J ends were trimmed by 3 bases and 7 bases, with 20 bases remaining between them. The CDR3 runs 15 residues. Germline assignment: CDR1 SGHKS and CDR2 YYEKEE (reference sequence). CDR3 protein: CASSSPEWSEGEQYF. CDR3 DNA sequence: TGTGCCAGCAGCTCCCCTGAGTGGAGCGAAGGGGAGCAGTACTTC. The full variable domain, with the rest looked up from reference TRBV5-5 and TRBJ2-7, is DAGVTQSPTHLIKTRGQQVTLRCSPISGHKSVSWYQQVLGQGPQFIFQYYEKEERGRGNFPDRFSARQFPNYSSELNVNALLLGDSALYLCASSSPEWSEGEQYFGPGTRLTVT.

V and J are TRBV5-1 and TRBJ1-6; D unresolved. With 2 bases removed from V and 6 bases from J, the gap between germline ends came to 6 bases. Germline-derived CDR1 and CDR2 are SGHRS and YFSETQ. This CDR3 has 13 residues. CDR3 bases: TGCGCCAGCAGCTTCCGCCTTAATTCACCCCTCCACTTT. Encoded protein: CASSFRLNSPLHF.